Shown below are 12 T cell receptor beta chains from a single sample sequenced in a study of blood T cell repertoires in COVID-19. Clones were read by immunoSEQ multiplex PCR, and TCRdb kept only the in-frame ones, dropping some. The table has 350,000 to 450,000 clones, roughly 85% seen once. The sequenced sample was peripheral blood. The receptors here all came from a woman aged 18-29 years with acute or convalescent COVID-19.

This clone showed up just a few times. This CDR3 is CASSLGVAQPQHF. Here the CDR3 DNA reads TGTGCCAGCAGTCTAGGGGTCGCTCAGCCCCAGCATTTT. This chain uses TRBV2 with TRBJ1-5; TRBD1 is a possible D gene (5 bases). Germline CDR1 and CDR2: SNHLY and FYNNEI. This CDR3 comprises 13 residues. V was pared by 5 bases and J by 6 bases, with 11 bases between. Looking up the rest from reference TRBV2 and TRBJ1-5 gives the full variable domain: EPEVTQTPSHQVTQMGQEVILRCVPISNHLYFYWYRQILGQKVEFLVSFYNNEISEKSEIFDDQFSVERPDGSNFTLKIRSTKLEDSAMYFCASSLGVAQPQHFGDGTRLSIL.

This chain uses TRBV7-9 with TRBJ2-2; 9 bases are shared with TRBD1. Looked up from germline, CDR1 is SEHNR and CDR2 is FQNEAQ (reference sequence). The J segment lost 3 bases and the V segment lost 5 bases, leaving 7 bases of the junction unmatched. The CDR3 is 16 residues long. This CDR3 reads CASSREGQGYTGELFF. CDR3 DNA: TGTGCCAGCAGCCGAGAGGGACAGGGATACACCGGGGAGCTGTTTTTT.

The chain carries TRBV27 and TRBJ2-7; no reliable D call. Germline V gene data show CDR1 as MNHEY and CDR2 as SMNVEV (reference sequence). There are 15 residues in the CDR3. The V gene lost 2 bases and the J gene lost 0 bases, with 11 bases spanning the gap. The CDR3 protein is CASSLVTPSSYEQYF. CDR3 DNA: TGTGCCAGCAGTTTAGTAACTCCTAGCTCCTACGAGCAGTACTTC.

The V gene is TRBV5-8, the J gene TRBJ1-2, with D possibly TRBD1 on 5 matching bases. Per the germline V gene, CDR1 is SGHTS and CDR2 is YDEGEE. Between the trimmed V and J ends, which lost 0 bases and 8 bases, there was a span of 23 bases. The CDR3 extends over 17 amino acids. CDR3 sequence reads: CASSLESLDRSSWGYTF. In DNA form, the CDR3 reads TGTGCCAGCAGCTTGGAATCCCTCGACAGATCTTCCTGGGGCTACACCTTC.

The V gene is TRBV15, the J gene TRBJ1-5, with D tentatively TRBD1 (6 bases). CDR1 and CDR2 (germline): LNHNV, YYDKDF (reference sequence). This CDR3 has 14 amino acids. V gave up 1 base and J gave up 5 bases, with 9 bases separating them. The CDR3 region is CATSRVRGDQPQHF. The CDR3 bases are TGTGCCACCAGCAGAGTCAGGGGCGATCAGCCCCAGCATTTT.

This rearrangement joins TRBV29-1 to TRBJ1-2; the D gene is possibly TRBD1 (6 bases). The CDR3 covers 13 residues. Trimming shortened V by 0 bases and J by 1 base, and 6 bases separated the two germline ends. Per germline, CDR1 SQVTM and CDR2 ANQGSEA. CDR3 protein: CSVEEDSNYGYTF. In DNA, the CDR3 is TGCAGCGTTGAAGAGGACAGTAACTATGGCTACACCTTC.

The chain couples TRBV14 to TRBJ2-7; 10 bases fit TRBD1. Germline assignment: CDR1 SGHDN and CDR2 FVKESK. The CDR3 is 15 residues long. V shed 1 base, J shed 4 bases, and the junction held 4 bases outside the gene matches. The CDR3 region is CASSQARQGAYEQYF. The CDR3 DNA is TGTGCCAGCAGCCAAGCCCGACAGGGGGCTTACGAGCAGTACTTC.

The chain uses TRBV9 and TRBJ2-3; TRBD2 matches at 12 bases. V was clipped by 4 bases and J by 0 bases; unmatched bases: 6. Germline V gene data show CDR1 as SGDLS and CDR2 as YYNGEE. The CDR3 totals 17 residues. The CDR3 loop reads CASSLGTSGSSTDTQYF. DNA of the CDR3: TGTGCCAGCAGCCTCGGGACTAGCGGGTCTAGCACAGATACGCAGTATTTT. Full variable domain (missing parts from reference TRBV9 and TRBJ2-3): DSGVTQTPKHLITATGQRVTLRCSPRSGDLSVYWYQQSLDQGLQFLIQYYNGEERAKGNILERFSAQQFPDLHSELNLSSLELGDSALYFCASSLGTSGSSTDTQYFGPGTRLTVL.

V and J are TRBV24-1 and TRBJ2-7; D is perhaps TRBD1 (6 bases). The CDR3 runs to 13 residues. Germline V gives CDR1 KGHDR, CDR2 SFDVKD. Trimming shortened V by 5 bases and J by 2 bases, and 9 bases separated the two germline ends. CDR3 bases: TGTGCCACCAGTGGCAGGGGCACCTACGAGCAGTACTTC. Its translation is CATSGRGTYEQYF.

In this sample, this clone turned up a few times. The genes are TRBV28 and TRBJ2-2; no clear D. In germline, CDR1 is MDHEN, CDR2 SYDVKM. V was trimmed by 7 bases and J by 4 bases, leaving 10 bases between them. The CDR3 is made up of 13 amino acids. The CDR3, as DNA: TGTGCCAGCAACTCCCCACTCACCGGGGAGCTGTTTTTT. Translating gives CASNSPLTGELFF.

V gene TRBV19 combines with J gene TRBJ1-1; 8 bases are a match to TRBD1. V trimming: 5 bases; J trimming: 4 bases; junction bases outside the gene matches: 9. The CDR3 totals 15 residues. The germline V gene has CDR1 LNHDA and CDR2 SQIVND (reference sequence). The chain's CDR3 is CASSLYGQGGTEAFF. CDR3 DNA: TGTGCCAGTAGTCTATACGGACAGGGAGGCACTGAAGCTTTCTTT.

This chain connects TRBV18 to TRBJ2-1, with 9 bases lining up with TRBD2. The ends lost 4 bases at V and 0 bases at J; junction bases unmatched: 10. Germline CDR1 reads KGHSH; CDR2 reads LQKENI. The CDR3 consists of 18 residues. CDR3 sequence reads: CASSRDSGRPSSYNEQFF. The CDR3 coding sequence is TGTGCCAGCTCACGCGACAGCGGGAGGCCAAGCTCCTACAATGAGCAGTTCTTC.